The 29 T cell receptor beta chains in this list originate from one sample, sequenced in a study of identifying expanded T cells in peripheral blood. Assay: immunoSEQ multiplex PCR; the TCRdb copy retains only in-frame clones and omits some. This repertoire shows around 82,000 clones, 65% to 85% found once; its top ten account for around 20%. The source material was blood. The origin of the receptors is a person between 18 and 70 years old in good health.

This rearrangement joins TRBV6-1 to TRBJ2-7, with D maybe TRBD1 (5 bases). Trimming took off 1 base at V and 2 bases at J, with 9 bases between the two ends. Germline V gives CDR1 MNHNS, CDR2 SASEGT. This CDR3 is 14 amino acids long. The DNA for the CDR3 is TGTGCCAGCAGTGAAGTGGGGCTCCCCTACGAGCAGTACTTC. It translates to CASSEVGLPYEQYF.

The rearrangement uses TRBV11-3 and TRBJ2-2, with 9 bases matching TRBD2. The CDR3 runs to 17 residues. Trimming cost V 3 bases and J 1 base; bases outside gene matches: 6. In germline, CDR1 is SGHNT, CDR2 YENEEA. CDR3 loop: CASSFPGAGGNTGELFF. In DNA, the CDR3 is TGTGCCAGCAGCTTCCCTGGAGCGGGAGGGAACACCGGGGAGCTGTTTTTT. The whole variable domain, filled in from reference TRBV11-3 and TRBJ2-2, reads EAGVVQSPRYKIIEKKQPVAFWCNPISGHNTLYWYLQNLGQGPELLIRYENEEAVDDSQLPKDRFSAERLKGVDSTLKIQPAELGDSAVYLCASSFPGAGGNTGELFFGEGSRLTVL.

V gene TRBV7-2 combines with J gene TRBJ1-2; TRBD1 is a possible D gene (6 bases). In germline, CDR1 is SGHTA, CDR2 FQGNSA. With 1 base removed from V and 5 bases from J, the gap between germline ends came to 14 bases. CDR3 length: 15 residues. This chain's CDR3 is CASSLVGAQGYGYTF. The CDR3 region has the DNA TGTGCCAGCAGCTTAGTAGGAGCACAGGGTTATGGCTACACCTTC.

This rearrangement joins TRBV6-1 to TRBJ2-1; 10 bases align to TRBD1. Germline V gene sequence: CDR1 MNHNS, CDR2 SASEGT. This CDR3 is 15 amino acids long. V gave up 1 base and J gave up 3 bases; unmatched junction bases: 0. The CDR3 here is CASSEGTGGYNEQFF. The CDR3 DNA sequence: TGTGCCAGCAGTGAAGGGACAGGGGGCTACAATGAGCAGTTCTTC.

The chain uses TRBV29-1 and TRBJ2-5; 11 bases fit TRBD1. J lost 0 bases, V lost 4 bases, and 10 bases had no gene match. The germline CDR1 and CDR2 sequences are SQVTM and ANQGSEA. This CDR3 is 17 amino acids long. The CDR3 here is CSVAGQGVRVDQETQYF. The CDR3 DNA is TGCAGCGTTGCGGGACAGGGGGTAAGGGTAGACCAAGAGACCCAGTACTTC.

This sequence joins TRBV29-1 and TRBJ2-3, with D unresolved. This CDR3 is 13 amino acids long. Germline-derived CDR1 and CDR2 are SQVTM and ANQGSEA. V was cut by 4 bases and J by 2 bases, with 10 bases left in between. The CDR3 coding sequence is TGCAGCGTTGCAGGTACCCTCACAGATACGCAGTATTTT. It specifies CSVAGTLTDTQYF.

The V call is TRBV28, the J call TRBJ2-1, with 9 bases identical to TRBD2. Germline V gene sequence: CDR1 MDHEN, CDR2 SYDVKM. Germline trimming cut 3 bases from V and 8 bases from J; bases unmatched to any gene: 11. The CDR3 contains 16 residues. The CDR3 DNA reads as TGTGCCAGCAGTTTTTCGCGGGAGGGAGGTCGCGATGAGCAGTTCTTC. Translated, it gives CASSFSREGGRDEQFF.

The genes are TRBV19 and TRBJ2-5; D is possibly TRBD2 (5 bases). Trimming took off 3 bases at V and 4 bases at J, with 9 bases between the two ends. Germline V gene data show CDR1 as LNHDA and CDR2 as SQIVND (reference sequence). The CDR3 contains 13 residues. The DNA for the CDR3 is TGTGCCAGTAGTATGAATGGGAGAGAGACCCAGTACTTC. Encoded protein: CASSMNGRETQYF.

CDR3 bases: TGTGCCAGCAGTTACTTGGTAGCTAGCACAGATACGCAGTATTTT. This encodes CASSYLVASTDTQYF. The rearrangement uses TRBV6-6 and TRBJ2-3; D not certain. From germline, CDR1 is MNHNY and CDR2 SVGAGI (reference sequence). The CDR3 spans 15 residues. V lost 1 base to trimming and J lost 0 bases, with 8 bases between them.

V is TRBV5-8 and J is TRBJ1-1, with D perhaps TRBD1 (6 bases). The length of the CDR3 is 15 residues. The germline CDR1 and CDR2 sequences are SGHTS and YDEGEE. Trimming removed 0 bases at V and 1 base at J, with 10 bases between. CDR3 DNA sequence: TGTGCCAGCAGCTTGGCGGACAGAGCGAACACTGAAGCTTTCTTT. It encodes CASSLADRANTEAFF.

J is TRBJ2-5 and V is TRBV4-1, with 10 bases matching TRBD1. After removal of 1 base from V and 5 bases from J, the junction contained 10 bases not matched to a gene. Germline V gene data show CDR1 as MGHRA and CDR2 as YSYEKL. The CDR3 extends over 17 amino acids. CDR3 amino acids: CASSQGQGALSGETQYF. The CDR3 DNA is TGCGCCAGCAGCCAAGGACAGGGGGCTCTGTCCGGGGAGACCCAGTACTTC.

This rearrangement joins TRBV28 to TRBJ2-7; 8 bases align to TRBD1. This CDR3 is built from 14 residues. The germline gives CDR1 MDHEN, CDR2 SYDVKM. V was pared by 6 bases and J by 0 bases, with 4 bases of the junction left unmatched. CDR3 region: CASSPGQGSYEQYF. The CDR3 DNA is TGTGCCAGCAGCCCCGGACAGGGCTCCTACGAGCAGTACTTC.

CDR3 protein: CASSQGTGRGLDNEQFF. DNA of the CDR3: TGCGCCAGCAGTCAAGGCACAGGGAGAGGATTGGACAATGAGCAGTTCTTC. This sequence joins TRBV23-1 and TRBJ2-1; tentative D call: TRBD1 (6 bases). TRBV23-1 is filed as an ORF, its function uncertain. CDR3 length equals 17 residues. V lost 2 bases and J 5 bases, leaving 19 bases between the germline ends.

This chain links TRBV18 with TRBJ1-1; a possible D gene is TRBD1 (6 bases). V was cut by 3 bases and J by 3 bases, with 14 bases left in between. Germline-derived CDR1 and CDR2 are KGHSH and LQKENI. CDR3 length: 15 residues. CDR3 sequence reads: CASSPLPGDDTEAFF. DNA of the CDR3: TGTGCCAGCTCACCCCTTCCAGGGGACGACACTGAAGCTTTCTTT. Combining the CDR3 with reference TRBV18 and TRBJ1-1 gives the whole variable domain NAGVMQNPRHLVRRRGQEARLRCSPMKGHSHVYWYRQLPEEGLKFMVYLQKENIIDESGMPKERFSAEFPKEGPSILRIQQVVRGDSAAYFCASSPLPGDDTEAFFGQGTRLTVV.

The CDR3 nucleotides read TGCGCCAGCAGCTTGACAGGGGGCATTGAAAAACTGTTTTTT. Amino acid sequence: CASSLTGGIEKLFF. The genes are TRBV5-1 and TRBJ1-4; 9 positions match TRBD1. Germline values: CDR1 SGHRS, CDR2 YFSETQ. V shed 1 base and J 7 bases; nucleotides not matched to a gene: 2. The CDR3 is 14 amino acids.

The gene calls are TRBV27 and TRBJ2-2, with 7 bases fitting TRBD1. V shed 10 bases, J shed 4 bases, and the junction held 9 bases outside the gene matches. Germline values: CDR1 MNHEY, CDR2 SMNVEV (reference sequence). This CDR3 is built from 14 residues. CDR3 protein: CATSRQGGTGELFF. For the CDR3, the DNA is TGTGCCACCTCCAGACAGGGTGGCACCGGGGAGCTGTTTTTT.

The chain carries TRBV28 and TRBJ2-7; 10 bases are a match to TRBD1. Looked up from germline, CDR1 is MDHEN and CDR2 is SYDVKM. The trim removed 10 bases at V and 9 bases at J, leaving 15 bases unmatched. CDR3 size: 14 residues. The CDR3 DNA reads TGTGCCACCGCCCTCCGGGACAGGGGTGGGATGCAGTACTTC. It is translated as CATALRDRGGMQYF.

This clone was seen only a few times. The V and J genes are TRBV4-3 and TRBJ2-1, with D uncertain. The CDR3 is 15 amino acids. Trimming removed 2 bases at V and 0 bases at J, with 8 bases between. The germline V gene has CDR1 LGHNA and CDR2 YSLEER. CDR3 coding DNA: TGCGCCAGCAGCCAATTACTTGACTCCTACAATGAGCAGTTCTTC. It yields the protein CASSQLLDSYNEQFF.

This chain connects TRBV29-1 to TRBJ1-1; 8 bases line up with TRBD1. The CDR3 extends over 13 amino acids. Germline CDR1 and CDR2: SQVTM and ANQGSEA. Trimming removed 6 bases from V and 1 base from J; junction bases left unmatched: 4. The CDR3 sequence is CSVATGGNTEAFF. As DNA, the CDR3 is TGCAGCGTCGCCACAGGGGGGAACACTGAAGCTTTCTTT.

The V call is TRBV4-1, the J call TRBJ2-3; D is perhaps TRBD1 (6 bases). The CDR3 length is 17 residues. V lost 0 bases and J lost 0, with 13 bases in between. The germline gives CDR1 MGHRA, CDR2 YSYEKL. CDR3 loop: CASSQDWGTQSTDTQYF. In nucleotides, the CDR3 is TGCGCCAGCAGCCAAGATTGGGGGACACAGAGCACAGATACGCAGTATTTT.

J is TRBJ2-3 and V is TRBV27; no definite D call. The CDR3 has 15 residues. The germline V gene has CDR1 MNHEY and CDR2 SMNVEV (reference sequence). Trimming shortened V by 8 bases and J by 1 base, and 16 bases separated the two germline ends. The CDR3 region is CASRMFSEGTDTQYF. DNA for the CDR3: TGTGCCAGCCGTATGTTTTCAGAGGGCACAGATACGCAGTATTTT.

This clone was counted once. The CDR3 sequence: CASSLGGQAYNEQFF. For the CDR3, the DNA is TGCGCCAGCAGCTTGGGTGGACAGGCCTACAATGAGCAGTTCTTC. The chain combines TRBV5-1 with TRBJ2-1; 7 bases match TRBD1. The CDR3 consists of 15 residues. CDR1 and CDR2 (germline): SGHRS, YFSETQ. The V gene end was trimmed by 0 bases and the J gene end by 2 bases; junction bases not matched to a gene: 2.

This chain links TRBV29-1 with TRBJ1-5; no definite D call. The CDR3 has 12 residues. Trimming stripped 4 bases from V and 7 bases from J, with 11 bases between. Per the germline V gene, CDR1 is SQVTM and CDR2 is ANQGSEA. The CDR3 is CSVGEGGQPQHF. The CDR3 region has the DNA TGCAGCGTTGGCGAGGGAGGGCAGCCCCAGCATTTT.

The chain couples TRBV5-4 to TRBJ2-1; D is possibly TRBD1 (5 bases). Trimming took 4 bases from V and 1 from J, leaving 9 bases between them. CDR1 and CDR2 (germline): SGHNT, YYREEE (reference sequence). The CDR3 loop spans 14 amino acids. The CDR3 spells CASSPQGSYNEQFF. The CDR3 DNA reads as TGTGCCAGCAGCCCCCAGGGATCCTACAATGAGCAGTTCTTC.

This sequence joins TRBV10-3 and TRBJ1-4; TRBD1 matches 12 bases. The length of the CDR3 is 15 residues. Germline assignment: CDR1 ENHRY and CDR2 SYGVKD. V lost 7 bases, J lost 8 bases, and 8 bases stayed unmatched. The chain's CDR3 is CAIKPGQGAGEKLFF. The CDR3 region has the DNA TGTGCCATCAAACCGGGACAGGGGGCCGGGGAAAAACTGTTTTTT.

This clone appeared once. This chain joins TRBV2 and TRBJ2-1; 9 nucleotides line up with TRBD2. The CDR3 loop spans 18 amino acids. J lost 8 bases, V lost 1 base, and 15 bases had no gene match. Germline V lookup: CDR1 SNHLY, CDR2 FYNNEI. DNA for the CDR3: TGTGCCAGCAGTGAAGACTGGGGCCTCGCGGGAGGGCTCTATGAGCAGTTCTTC. It codes for CASSEDWGLAGGLYEQFF.

The chain has TRBV7-9 and TRBJ2-7; 11 bases fit TRBD2. The length of the CDR3 is 16 residues. CDR1 is SEHNR, CDR2 FQNEAQ, per germline (reference sequence). V lost 5 bases, J lost 0 bases, and 6 bases stayed unmatched. The CDR3 nucleotides are TGTGCCAGCAGCCCGACTAGCGGGAAGAGCTCCTACGAGCAGTACTTC. This encodes CASSPTSGKSSYEQYF.

This rearrangement joins TRBV7-2 to TRBJ1-2; 7 nucleotides line up with TRBD1. Germline loops: CDR1 SGHTA, CDR2 FQGNSA. V lost 4 bases, J lost 5 bases, and 10 bases stayed unmatched. This CDR3 spans 15 amino acids. As DNA, the CDR3 is TGTGCCAGCAGCTCCGCGACAGGGTCCTCATATGGCTACACCTTC. This sequence encodes CASSSATGSSYGYTF.

The J gene is TRBJ2-2, the V gene TRBV5-1, with TRBD1 as a possible D gene (6 bases). Germline lookup yields CDR1 SGHRS and CDR2 YFSETQ. The CDR3 spans 18 residues. With 0 bases removed from V and 3 bases from J, the gap between germline ends came to 18 bases. The CDR3 DNA sequence: TGCGCCAGCAGCTTGGTCGCGAACAGGGCGAGAGACACCGGGGAGCTGTTTTTT. Translating gives CASSLVANRARDTGELFF. Variable domain in full (rest from reference TRBV5-1 and TRBJ2-2): KAGVTQTPRYLIKTRGQQVTLSCSPISGHRSVSWYQQTPGQGLQFLFEYFSETQRNKGNFPGRFSGRQFSNSRSEMNVSTLELGDSALYLCASSLVANRARDTGELFFGEGSRLTVL.